The 5 T cell receptor beta chains given below trace back to one sample, sequenced in a study of beta chain features in type 1 diabetes. The whole isolated RNA underwent reverse transcription, so sequencing captured expressed TCRB transcripts. TCRdb keeps only in-frame clones here, not all; method: immunoSEQ multiplex PCR. This sample has hundreds of thousands of clones, with about 70% found just once. The specimen sequenced was naive CD4+ T cells from blood. Receptors were obtained from a man aged 25 to 40 in good health.

This clone was observed once. This chain links TRBV28 with TRBJ2-6; D unresolved. Deletions cut 2 bases from V and 1 base from J, with 6 bases between. The germline CDR1 and CDR2 sequences are MDHEN and SYDVKM. The CDR3 totals 15 residues. The CDR3 DNA is TGTGCCAGCAGTTTACGGATTTCTGGGGCCAACGTCCTGACTTTC. Protein sequence: CASSLRISGANVLTF. Full variable domain (outside the CDR3, taken from reference TRBV28 and TRBJ2-6): DVKVTQSSRYLVKRTGEKVFLECVQDMDHENMFWYRQDPGLGLRLIYFSYDVKMKEKGDIPEGYSVSREKKERFSLILESASTNQTSMYLCASSLRISGANVLTFGAGSRLTVL.

The chain has TRBV7-2 and TRBJ2-7; D possibly corresponds to TRBD2 (6 bases). V lost 5 bases to trimming and J lost 3 bases, with 17 bases between them. The CDR3 has 15 amino acids. Germline V gives CDR1 SGHTA, CDR2 FQGNSA. The CDR3 reads CASSPQTGGSYEQYF. The CDR3 coding sequence is TGTGCCAGCAGCCCCCAAACAGGAGGGAGCTACGAGCAGTACTTC.

Comments on this clone: A read error may produce the germline difference seen at one junction end. The chain recombines TRBV30 with TRBJ2-7, with D possibly TRBD2 on 5 matching bases. Germline CDR1 GTSNPN, CDR2 SVGIG (reference sequence). This CDR3 has 11 residues. CDR3 in amino acids: CAWSVRRGLDF. CDR3 DNA sequence: TGTGCCTGGAGTGTACGGAGAGGGTTGGACTTC.

This clone was counted once. The V call is TRBV10-3, the J call TRBJ2-5; D is perhaps TRBD1 (5 bases). Per germline, CDR1 ENHRY and CDR2 SYGVKD. Trimming took 0 bases from V and 2 from J, leaving 7 bases between them. There are 14 residues in the CDR3. CDR3 bases: TGTGCCATCAGTGAGTCGAACAGGCAAGAGACCCAGTACTTC. Translating gives CAISESNRQETQYF.

The V call is TRBV25-1, the J call TRBJ2-5; no reliable D call. V dropped 4 bases and J dropped 2 bases, with 2 bases sitting between them. The CDR3 loop spans 11 amino acids. The germline gives CDR1 MGHDK, CDR2 SYGVNS. The DNA of the CDR3 is TGTGCCAGCAGTGTTCAAGAGACCCAGTACTTC. Translated, it gives CASSVQETQYF.